This is a list of T cell receptor beta chains from one sample in a study of spatial heterogeneity in lung cancer. TCRdb itself ran the 5' RACE reads through MiXCR, one entry per CDR3 protein. The sample holds about 85,000 distinct CDR3 sequences; 15% to 20% are singletons and the top ten take approximately 5.6%. Sample: PBMCs, taken at surgery. The receptors derive from a male donor with early-stage non-small cell lung cancer. CDR3s include the opening cysteine and the closing phenylalanine or tryptophan. Fields, in order: J gene, D gene, clone size, V gene, CDR3 protein, CDR3 DNA. A D gene is named only where the DNA matches it firmly. Clone size appears in some rows only: once, few, many, or a class for an expanded clone.

J gene: TRBJ1-3
D gene: .
clone size: .
V gene: TRBV28
CDR3 protein: CASSPGRSSGNTIYF
CDR3 DNA: TGTGCCAGCAGCCCGGGGCGGAGCTCTGGAAACACCATATATTTT

J gene: TRBJ2-2
D gene: TRBD1
clone size: .
V gene: TRBV28
CDR3 protein: CATWGTGMAGELFF
CDR3 DNA: TGTGCCACCTGGGGGACAGGGATGGCCGGGGAGCTGTTTTTT

J gene: TRBJ2-6
D gene: .
clone size: few
V gene: TRBV6-2/TRBV6-3
CDR3 protein: CASRTQGGANVLTF
CDR3 DNA: TGTGCCAGCAGAACCCAGGGCGGGGCCAACGTCCTGACTTTC

J gene: TRBJ1-4
D gene: TRBD1
clone size: few
V gene: TRBV7-6
CDR3 protein: CASSLGTGLYEKLFF
CDR3 DNA: TGTGCCAGCAGCCTAGGGACAGGGTTATACGAAAAACTGTTTTTT

J gene: TRBJ2-7
D gene: TRBD1
clone size: few
V gene: TRBV30
CDR3 protein: CAWSVLRQGERYF
CDR3 DNA: TGTGCCTGGAGTGTACTCCGACAGGGGGAGAGGTACTTC

J gene: TRBJ2-7
D gene: .
clone size: many
V gene: TRBV5-1
CDR3 protein: CASSRPSTYEQYF
CDR3 DNA: TGCGCCAGCAGCCGGCCTTCAACCTACGAGCAGTACTTC

J gene: TRBJ2-3
D gene: TRBD2
clone size: .
V gene: TRBV6-5
CDR3 protein: CASSYGGGADTQYF
CDR3 DNA: TGTGCCAGCAGTTACGGTGGGGGGGCAGATACGCAGTATTTT

J gene: TRBJ1-5
D gene: .
clone size: medium-sized
V gene: TRBV28
CDR3 protein: CASSRLGAGQPQHF
CDR3 DNA: TGTGCCAGCAGCAGACTGGGGGCTGGTCAGCCCCAGCATTTT

J gene: TRBJ2-7
D gene: TRBD2
clone size: .
V gene: TRBV20-1
CDR3 protein: CSARSSGGAGNEQYF
CDR3 DNA: TGCAGTGCTAGATCTAGCGGGGGGGCCGGAAACGAGCAGTACTTC

J gene: TRBJ2-1
D gene: TRBD1
clone size: .
V gene: TRBV28
CDR3 protein: CASSLNDAVTGGRVGQFF
CDR3 DNA: TGTGCCAGCAGTTTGAATGACGCGGTGACAGGGGGACGAGTTGGGCAGTTCTTC

J gene: TRBJ2-1
D gene: .
clone size: few
V gene: TRBV14
CDR3 protein: CASSQDSRSGYNEQFF
CDR3 DNA: TGTGCCAGCAGCCAAGACTCCCGGTCCGGCTACAATGAGCAGTTCTTC

J gene: TRBJ2-7
D gene: TRBD2
clone size: many
V gene: TRBV6-1
CDR3 protein: CASKALAGSYEQYF
CDR3 DNA: TGTGCCAGCAAGGCGCTAGCGGGATCTTACGAGCAGTACTTC

J gene: TRBJ2-7
D gene: TRBD1
clone size: many
V gene: TRBV28
CDR3 protein: CASRAGTGVYEQYF
CDR3 DNA: TGTGCCAGCAGAGCCGGGACAGGGGTCTACGAGCAGTACTTC

J gene: TRBJ2-7
D gene: .
clone size: .
V gene: TRBV20-1
CDR3 protein: CSAGRVPISYEQYF
CDR3 DNA: TGCAGTGCTGGCCGGGTCCCGATCTCCTACGAGCAGTACTTC

J gene: TRBJ1-1
D gene: .
clone size: .
V gene: TRBV12-3/TRBV12-4
CDR3 protein: CAISFWNTEAFF
CDR3 DNA: TGTGCCATCAGTTTTTGGAACACTGAAGCTTTCTTT

J gene: TRBJ1-2
D gene: TRBD1
clone size: few
V gene: TRBV25-1
CDR3 protein: CASSETGGRGYTF
CDR3 DNA: TGTGCCAGCAGTGAAACAGGGGGCCGTGGCTACACCTTC

J gene: TRBJ2-3
D gene: .
clone size: .
V gene: TRBV9
CDR3 protein: CASSVAQGLDVADTQYF
CDR3 DNA: TGTGCCAGCAGCGTAGCTCAGGGACTGGATGTGGCAGATACGCAGTATTTT

J gene: TRBJ2-1
D gene: .
clone size: many
V gene: TRBV5-1
CDR3 protein: CASSLTPGARGPYNEQFF
CDR3 DNA: TGCGCCAGCAGCTTGACTCCTGGCGCCAGGGGACCCTACAATGAGCAGTTCTTC

J gene: TRBJ1-2
D gene: TRBD1
clone size: .
V gene: TRBV20-1
CDR3 protein: CSATGTGLNYGYTF
CDR3 DNA: TGCAGTGCTACCGGGACAGGACTCAACTATGGCTACACCTTC

J gene: TRBJ2-7
D gene: TRBD1
clone size: .
V gene: TRBV14
CDR3 protein: CASSLTGTGEDEQYF
CDR3 DNA: TGTGCCAGCAGCCTAACCGGGACAGGGGAGGACGAGCAGTACTTC

J gene: TRBJ2-7
D gene: TRBD1
clone size: many
V gene: TRBV3-1
CDR3 protein: CASSQIPGDRGEQYF
CDR3 DNA: TGTGCCAGCAGCCAAATCCCTGGGGACAGGGGCGAGCAGTACTTC

J gene: TRBJ1-2
D gene: TRBD1
clone size: many
V gene: TRBV5-4
CDR3 protein: CASSAGQGYGYTF
CDR3 DNA: TGTGCCAGCAGCGCCGGACAGGGCTATGGCTACACCTTC

J gene: TRBJ2-3
D gene: .
clone size: few
V gene: TRBV29-1
CDR3 protein: CSVASSGTQYF
CDR3 DNA: TGCAGCGTTGCAAGTTCAGGTACGCAGTATTTT

J gene: TRBJ1-1
D gene: .
clone size: many
V gene: TRBV29-1
CDR3 protein: CSPKKTGDMNTEAFF
CDR3 DNA: TGCAGCCCAAAGAAGACAGGTGATATGAACACTGAAGCTTTCTTT

J gene: TRBJ2-1
D gene: TRBD1
clone size: .
V gene: TRBV12-3/TRBV12-4
CDR3 protein: CASSRQGARANEQFF
CDR3 DNA: TGTGCCAGCAGCCGACAGGGGGCGCGTGCGAATGAGCAGTTCTTC

J gene: TRBJ1-4
D gene: .
clone size: few
V gene: TRBV20-1
CDR3 protein: CSASIDATNEKLFF
CDR3 DNA: TGCAGTGCTTCCATCGATGCAACTAATGAAAAACTGTTTTTT

J gene: TRBJ1-2
D gene: .
clone size: few
V gene: TRBV11-2
CDR3 protein: CASSLDHGSGYGYTF
CDR3 DNA: TGTGCCAGCAGCTTAGATCATGGGTCGGGCTATGGCTACACCTTC

J gene: TRBJ1-1
D gene: .
clone size: few
V gene: TRBV6-2/TRBV6-3
CDR3 protein: CASRPGPPGTEAFF
CDR3 DNA: TGTGCCAGCAGACCGGGACCCCCGGGGACTGAAGCTTTCTTT